Ten or more counts support the clone carrying this T cell receptor beta chain. The antigen remains undetermined. This sample stems from a study of neurological immune-mediated disorders. General study findings and limits: As far as clinical or MRI features were concerned, none was associated with the multiple sclerosis repertoire cluster. One cluster of related CDR3 sequences contained, by phylogenetic grouping, the repertoires of 18 of 34 multiple sclerosis patients and formed a possible signature.

Germline lookup yields CDR1 SGHVS and CDR2 FNYEAQ. The CDR3 totals 11 residues. Between the trimmed V and J ends, which lost 5 bases and 4 bases, there was a span of 2 bases. The cDNA was produced through 5'RACE with 10-nucleotide random UMIs. TCRdb reprocessed the 5' RACE reads via MiXCR and lists one record per CDR3 protein. The repertoire includes about 65,000 distinct CDR3 sequences, approximately 4.1% of them detected once, and roughly 2.8% sits in the top ten. This sequence was found in a man aged 45-65 years with multiple sclerosis. J is TRBJ2-2 and V is TRBV7-6, with unresolved D. Sequenced input: PBMCs. CDR3 sequence (DNA): TGTGCCAGCAGCCTCACCGGGGAGCTGTTTTTT. This codes for CASSLTGELFF.